This paragraph covers one T cell receptor (beta chain) sequence. Which antigen it targets is not known. No clone much larger than this one lies a single base away; base qualities are absent. TCRbeta CDR3 regions were amplified from genomic DNA by means of the immunoSEQ Assay, a bias-controlled multiplex PCR. Regarding the original processing steps: Nucleated cell counts per sample were estimated from amplification of reference gene primers within the assay. To quantify the absolute abundance of each unique TCRbeta CDR3 rearrangement, sequence reads were collapsed and filtered. Productive Simpson clonality was computed per sample as the square root of Simpson's diversity index over productive rearrangements. TCRdb retrieved this table from immuneACCESS and kept in-frame rearrangements only. Not all clones are present; in checked studies, unresolved V genes account for under half, and no reason is known for the remainder. V and J calls plus clone size are reproduced from that table; the DNA served to infer D and trimming. The sample has about 160,000 clones on record, about nine tenths of them singletons. Approximately 4.1% of the sample is held by the ten biggest clonotypes.

This sample was included in a study of blood T cell repertoires in COVID-19 (dated by TCRdb to the early 2020s). For the wider study: Collaborator samples came from the United States, Italy and Spain and covered acute and convalescent phases of COVID-19. The samples were drawn from two sources: the first 160 participants of the ongoing ImmuneRACE study, and fewer than 1,500 subjects contributed by 6 global collaborators. Where available, HLA class I and class II types were obtained from metadata supplied by the sample provider rather than from assay-based typing. The material from the prospective study consisted of cDNA or gDNA derived from T cells, B-cell-depleted T cells, or PBMCs. The repertoires were released in a freely available public database meant as a resource for research on the immune response to SARS-CoV-2. Subjects who had been exposed to COVID-19, were actively infected with it, or had recovered from it provided the deeply sampled blood TCRbeta repertoires that made up the dataset. Nearly every sample came with metadata listing a de-identified subject ID, COVID-19 status, age in years and sex.

Whole blood was collected in K2EDTA tubes by collaborating institutions according to the institutions' own protocols. For TCRbeta analysis, collaborators shipped samples in one of three forms: frozen whole blood, isolated PBMCs, or DNA extracted from either of those sample types. Based on the germline V gene, the CDR1 and CDR2 sequences are ENHRY and SYGVKD. Unmatched junction bases come to 7, with V trimmed by 8 bases and J by 3 bases. The CDR3 covers 14 residues, taking in both the cysteine and the phenylalanine. The only DNA kept is the CDR3, 42 bases in frame from the first base. The study at large found these results: The amount of clinical and demographic metadata varied by source and participant and was provided uncurated.

The sample comprised peripheral blood. Rearrangement joined TRBV10-3 to TRBJ1-2; TRBD1 agrees with 9 junctional bases. The receptor comes from a woman aged 55 to 70 with active or convalescent COVID-19. The nucleotide sequence reads as follows: TGTGCCATCGGACGGGACAGGGAGGACTATGGCTACACCTTC. It specifies CAIGRDREDYGYTF.